The 30 T cell receptor beta chains reported below all come from one sample, sequenced in a study of blood T cell repertoires in COVID-19. Generated by immunoSEQ multiplex PCR, the TCRdb table keeps only in-frame clones and is missing some. The data hold 140,000 to 150,000 clones, with approximately 91% observed a single time. Sequenced input: peripheral blood. These receptors came from a human donor in a cohort sampled during active COVID-19.

V and J are TRBV7-6 and TRBJ2-7; 10 nucleotides line up with TRBD1. The CDR3 is 15 amino acids. The trim removed 5 bases at V and 8 bases at J, leaving 12 bases unmatched. Germline V gene data show CDR1 as SGHVS and CDR2 as FNYEAQ. In DNA, the CDR3 is TGTGCCAGCAGCCCCACACCCGGGACAGGGGACCAGCAGTACTTC. Translated: CASSPTPGTGDQQYF.

This sequence joins TRBV27 and TRBJ2-7; no reliable D call. Germline loops: CDR1 MNHEY, CDR2 SMNVEV (reference sequence). CDR3 length equals 14 residues. V lost 5 bases and J 2 bases, leaving 13 bases between the germline ends. In nucleotides, the CDR3 is TGTGCCAGCAGTCCACTCACGGCGGCCTACGAGCAGTACTTC. Its translation: CASSPLTAAYEQYF.

The chain uses TRBV27 and TRBJ2-2; D remains unclear. CDR1 and CDR2 (germline): MNHEY, SMNVEV (reference sequence). The CDR3 consists of 13 residues. The germline V and J ends were trimmed by 2 bases and 6 bases, with 7 bases remaining between them. Here the CDR3 reads CASSLVVPGELFF. The CDR3 DNA sequence: TGTGCCAGCAGTTTAGTCGTCCCCGGGGAGCTGTTTTTT.

The rearrangement links TRBV30 to TRBJ1-1; D gene uncertain. CDR3 length equals 13 residues. V lost 2 bases and J lost 1, with 8 bases in between. Germline CDR1 reads GTSNPN; CDR2 reads SVGIG (reference sequence). The CDR3 reads CAWSHTRNTEAFF. CDR3 DNA sequence: TGTGCCTGGAGTCATACCAGGAACACTGAAGCTTTCTTT. Combining the CDR3 with reference TRBV30 and TRBJ1-1 gives the whole variable domain SQTIHQWPATLVQPVGSPLSLECTVEGTSNPNLYWYRQAAGRGLQLLFYSVGIGQISSEVPQNLSASRPQDRQFILSSKKLLLSDSGFYLCAWSHTRNTEAFFGQGTRLTVV.

The chain has TRBV5-1 and TRBJ2-1, with 10 bases matching TRBD2. The CDR3 runs to 15 residues. Germline values: CDR1 SGHRS, CDR2 YFSETQ. The V segment lost 2 bases and the J segment 1 base; nucleotides outside the gene matches: 0. The CDR3 region is CASSFSGGSYNEQFF. The DNA of the CDR3 is TGCGCCAGCAGCTTTAGCGGGGGGTCCTACAATGAGCAGTTCTTC.

The chain carries TRBV11-2 and TRBJ2-5; maybe TRBD2 (5 bases). Germline CDR1 reads SGHAT; CDR2 reads FQNNGV. V lost 8 bases, J lost 5 bases, and 15 bases lay in between. This CDR3 has 13 amino acids. CDR3 region: CASAGLLGETQYF. The CDR3 DNA is TGTGCCAGCGCGGGCCTCTTAGGGGAGACCCAGTACTTC.

The gene calls are TRBV19 and TRBJ2-1; D is possibly TRBD1 (6 bases). The CDR3 runs 16 residues. Germline V gives CDR1 LNHDA, CDR2 SQIVND (reference sequence). V was clipped by 7 bases and J by 0 bases, with 16 bases between them. Here the CDR3 reads CASTQGRASSYNEQFF. The CDR3 DNA reads as TGTGCCAGTACCCAGGGGCGGGCTTCCTCCTACAATGAGCAGTTCTTC.

CDR3 sequence: CASSEGGIPTNEKLFF. The CDR3 nucleotides read TGTGCCAGCAGTGAAGGAGGGATCCCTACTAATGAAAAACTGTTTTTT. The rearrangement joins TRBV25-1 to TRBJ1-4; D is uncertain. CDR3 length equals 16 residues. Deletions cut 2 bases from V and 2 bases from J, with 12 bases between. Germline V gene lookup returns CDR1 MGHDK and CDR2 SYGVNS.

The V and J genes are TRBV4-3 and TRBJ2-7, with D perhaps matching TRBD2 (6 bases). The CDR3 extends over 13 amino acids. Germline V gene sequence: CDR1 LGHNA, CDR2 YSLEER. V was clipped by 1 base and J by 5 bases, with 9 bases between them. CDR3 sequence (DNA): TGCGCCAGCAGCCAAGTACTAGCCGACGAGCAGTACTTC. Protein: CASSQVLADEQYF.

This CDR3 is CASTEAGQSWGEQYF. The CDR3 DNA sequence: TGTGCCAGCACCGAGGCGGGACAGAGTTGGGGAGAGCAGTACTTC. The chain joins TRBV7-9 to TRBJ2-7, with TRBD1 as a possible D gene (7 bases). The CDR3 consists of 15 residues. The V gene's germline CDR1 is SEHNR and CDR2 FQNEAQ (reference sequence). Trimming took 7 bases from V and 7 from J, leaving 23 bases between them. Filled out from reference TRBV7-9 and TRBJ2-7, the complete variable domain reads DTGVSQNPRHKITKRGQNVTFRCDPISEHNRLYWYRQTLGQGPEFLTYFQNEAQLEKSRLLSDRFSAERPKGSFSTLEIQRTEQGDSAMYLCASTEAGQSWGEQYFGPGTRLTVT.

The V call is TRBV7-9, the J call TRBJ2-5, with 9 bases aligning to TRBD2. This CDR3 region has 16 residues. The V and J ends lost 5 bases and 1 base, in that order; junction bases with no gene match: 8. Germline CDR1 SEHNR, CDR2 FQNEAQ (reference sequence). DNA for the CDR3: TGTGCCAGCAGCCCCAAGGGACTAGCAGCCCAAGAGACCCAGTACTTC. This sequence encodes CASSPKGLAAQETQYF.

The chain links TRBV4-3 to TRBJ1-3; 7 nucleotides agree with TRBD1. The CDR3 has 15 amino acids. Germline values: CDR1 LGHNA, CDR2 YSLEER. V lost 8 bases to trimming and J lost 3 bases; unmatched junction nucleotides: 10. The CDR3 DNA follows: TGCGCCAGCTTCGAGGGGGCATGGGTTGGAAACACCATATATTTT. Residues: CASFEGAWVGNTIYF.

The chain combines TRBV5-4 with TRBJ2-7, with D perhaps TRBD2 (6 bases). V was clipped by 1 base and J by 1 base, with 12 bases between them. Per germline, CDR1 SGHNT and CDR2 YYREEE (reference sequence). The CDR3 contains 15 residues. The CDR3 nucleotides read TGTGCCAGCAGCTTGAGGCGGGACCTATCCTACGAGCAGTACTTC. Its translation is CASSLRRDLSYEQYF.

The chain links TRBV24-1 to TRBJ2-5; 10 positions agree with TRBD1. With 3 bases clipped from V and 3 bases from J, the junction kept 3 bases outside the gene matches. Germline CDR1 is KGHDR and CDR2 is SFDVKD. This CDR3 contains 15 residues. The CDR3 region has the DNA TGTGCCACCAGTGATCCGGGACAGGGGAAAGAGACCCAGTACTTC. This translates into CATSDPGQGKETQYF.

The chain is built from TRBV3-1 (or the pseudogene TRBV3-2) and TRBJ2-1, with 10 bases identical to TRBD2. Germline lookup yields CDR1 LGHDT and CDR2 YNNKEL (reference sequence). V shed 0 bases and J 7 bases; nucleotides not matched to a gene: 3. The CDR3 runs 15 residues. CDR3 DNA sequence: TGTGCCAGCAGCCAAGATCCTAGCGGGAGTAATGAGCAGTTCTTC. Protein sequence: CASSQDPSGSNEQFF.

The genes are TRBV9 and TRBJ1-4; D uncertain. CDR1 is SGDLS, CDR2 YYNGEE, per germline. The CDR3 covers 16 residues. V was shortened by 0 bases and J by 1 base, with 10 bases between the two germline ends. The CDR3 loop is CASSVAGKGTNEKLFF. Written as DNA, the CDR3 is TGTGCCAGCAGCGTAGCGGGGAAGGGAACTAATGAAAAACTGTTTTTT.

V usage is TRBV7-3 and J usage is TRBJ2-2; D gene ambiguous. Germline CDR1 reads SGHTA; CDR2 reads FQGTGA. Trimming removed 2 bases at V and 4 bases at J, with 8 bases between. The CDR3 is 14 residues long. CDR3 nucleotide sequence: TGTGCCAGCAGCTTACGAGCAGGCACCGGGGAGCTGTTTTTT. Its translation is CASSLRAGTGELFF.

This chain links TRBV11-1 with TRBJ2-1, with 11 bases that match TRBD2. Germline V gives CDR1 SGHAT, CDR2 FQDESV (reference sequence). Losses at the gene ends were 0 bases for V and 7 bases for J; bases not matched to a gene: 8. The CDR3 sequence is 17 residues long. For the CDR3, the DNA is TGTGCCAGCAGCTTAGCGTCGGGAACTAGCGGGAGAAATGAGCAGTTCTTC. Residues: CASSLASGTSGRNEQFF. Together with reference TRBV11-1 and TRBJ2-1, the CDR3 gives the full variable domain: EAEVAQSPRYKITEKSQAVAFWCDPISGHATLYWYRQILGQGPELLVQFQDESVVDDSQLPKDRFSAERLKGVDSTLKIQPAELGDSAMYLCASSLASGTSGRNEQFFGPGTRLTVL.

V is TRBV5-4 and J is TRBJ2-5; a weak D match, TRBD2 (5 bases). The CDR3 is 16 residues long. In germline, CDR1 is SGHNT, CDR2 YYREEE (reference sequence). The V end lost 4 bases, the J end lost 4 bases, and 20 bases lay between the germline ends. The CDR3 nucleotides read TGTGCCAGCAGCCCGACGGCGCCATCAGAGGGAGAGACCCAGTACTTC. Translated: CASSPTAPSEGETQYF.

The chain has TRBV9 and TRBJ2-3; D is ambiguous. Looked up from germline, CDR1 is SGDLS and CDR2 is YYNGEE. Trimming took 4 bases from V and 11 from J, leaving 26 bases between them. This CDR3 contains 16 residues. The CDR3 loop reads CASSPSPGLARVGQYF. Here the CDR3 DNA reads TGTGCCAGCAGCCCCTCCCCCGGTTTGGCCCGGGTGGGGCAGTATTTT.

The V gene is TRBV5-1, the J gene TRBJ2-7; no clear D gene. This CDR3 comprises 16 residues. V was trimmed by 0 bases and J by 0 bases, leaving 13 bases between them. Germline CDR1 reads SGHRS; CDR2 reads YFSETQ. The CDR3 coding sequence is TGCGCCAGCAGCTTGGGGGCCATGCAGAGCTCCTACGAGCAGTACTTC. Amino acids: CASSLGAMQSSYEQYF.

A few counts support this clone. This chain uses TRBV6-9 with TRBJ2-7, with D perhaps matching TRBD2 (7 bases). From germline, CDR1 is MNHGY and CDR2 SVAAGI. The CDR3 is 14 residues long. V was shortened by 3 bases and J by 7 bases, with 16 bases between the two germline ends. Here the CDR3 reads CASSYPGGPPEQYF. The DNA for the CDR3 is TGTGCCAGCAGTTACCCCGGGGGGCCCCCGGAGCAGTACTTC.

The chain recombines TRBV11-2 with TRBJ2-7; D gene uncertain. The CDR3 contains 12 residues. Trimming took 0 bases from V and 5 from J, leaving 5 bases between them. CDR1 SGHAT and CDR2 FQNNGV come from the germline V gene. In DNA, the CDR3 is TGTGCCAGCAGCTTAGAGCCGGACGAGCAGTACTTC. This gives the protein CASSLEPDEQYF.

The chain combines TRBV4-2 with TRBJ1-2; TRBD1 matches 10 bases. This CDR3 spans 18 amino acids. J was trimmed by 2 bases and V by 2 bases; bases with no gene match: 11. CDR1 LGHNA and CDR2 YNFKEQ come from the germline V gene. The CDR3 sequence is CASSQPGTGVLTNYGYTF. Here the CDR3 DNA reads TGTGCCAGCAGCCAACCCGGGACAGGGGTCTTGACGAACTATGGCTACACCTTC.

The V and J genes are TRBV3-1 (or the pseudogene TRBV3-2) and TRBJ2-1; TRBD2 aligns across 7 bases. The J segment lost 7 bases and the V segment lost 1 base, leaving 7 bases of the junction unmatched. Germline V gene data show CDR1 as LGHDT and CDR2 as YNNKEL (reference sequence). The CDR3 is made up of 15 amino acids. CDR3 loop: CASSQAAGRANEQFF. The CDR3 DNA sequence: TGTGCCAGCAGCCAAGCGGCAGGGAGGGCTAATGAGCAGTTCTTC.

The chain uses TRBV9 and TRBJ1-6, with D possibly being TRBD1 (6 bases). The CDR3 extends over 14 amino acids. Trimming took off 4 bases at V and 7 bases at J, with 12 bases between the two ends. CDR1 SGDLS and CDR2 YYNGEE come from the germline V gene. The DNA of the CDR3 is TGTGCCAGCAGCATGGGACAAACCAATTCACCCCTCCACTTT. It is translated as CASSMGQTNSPLHF.

The V and J genes are TRBV7-2 and TRBJ1-1, with unresolved D. Trimming shortened V by 2 bases and J by 3 bases, and 13 bases separated the two germline ends. The germline V gene encodes CDR1 SGHTA and CDR2 FQGNSA. This CDR3 contains 15 residues. CDR3 sequence (DNA): TGTGCCAGCAGCTTAATTTTAGGTGAGGACACTGAAGCTTTCTTT. Its translation is CASSLILGEDTEAFF.

This sequence joins TRBV6-2 or TRBV6-3 and TRBJ2-7; 12 bases line up with TRBD1. CDR3 length: 15 amino acids. After removal of 2 bases from V and 6 bases from J, the junction contained 5 bases not matched to a gene. Germline assignment: CDR1 MNHEY and CDR2 SVGEGT. The CDR3 nucleotides read TGTGCCAGCAGTTACAGGGGACAGGGGGCTGCCGAGCAGTACTTC. Its translation: CASSYRGQGAAEQYF.

The rearrangement uses TRBV9 and TRBJ1-1; D remains unclear. Between the trimmed V and J ends, which lost 0 bases and 2 bases, there was a span of 8 bases. This CDR3 is 14 amino acids long. CDR1 and CDR2 (germline): SGDLS, YYNGEE. The CDR3 DNA sequence: TGTGCCAGCAGCGTAGGGCGGATTAACACTGAAGCTTTCTTT. Its protein product is CASSVGRINTEAFF.

This rearrangement joins TRBV29-1 to TRBJ2-5, with D maybe TRBD1 (6 bases). The CDR3 has 12 residues. The ends were cut back, 6 bases at V and 5 bases at J, with 13 bases in the middle. From germline, CDR1 is SQVTM and CDR2 ANQGSEA. CDR3: CSVTGLGETQYF. The CDR3 DNA sequence: TGCAGCGTAACAGGGTTGGGGGAGACCCAGTACTTC.